This T cell receptor (beta chain) was profiled in a study of CD8 T cells in ankylosing spondylitis. Study observations and caveats: Disease-linked clones had a CD8+ phenotype and relatively low frequency in peripheral blood. Past research had described some motif variants in reactive arthritis synovial fluid and blood.

This clonotype was counted between two and nine times. No antigen is known for it. TCRdb re-derived calls from the 5' RACE reads in MiXCR, one entry per CDR3 protein. Of fewer than 250,000 distinct CDR3 sequences detected, more than 9% appear once; the ten largest clones hold 20% to 25%. This TCR came from a male donor with ankylosing spondylitis or in good health (not recorded which). Material: blood, either unsorted or a sorted T cell fraction (not recorded which).

The CDR3 nucleotides are TGTGCCAGCAGCCCCGGGACTAGCATCACCGGGGAGCTGTTTTTT. It specifies CASSPGTSITGELFF. The rearrangement joins TRBV7-2 to TRBJ2-2; 9 bases align to TRBD2. The V gene end was trimmed by 5 bases and the J gene end by 4 bases; junction bases not matched to a gene: 5. Germline lookup yields CDR1 SGHTA and CDR2 FQGNSA. The CDR3 runs to 15 residues.